Below, 16 T cell receptor beta chains from the same sample are listed, as sequenced in a study of T-cell reconstitution after alpha-beta-depleted transplantation in children. Molecular barcoding with unique molecular identifiers was used for the TCRbeta library. MiXCR, applied by TCRdb to the PCR reads, yields one record per CDR3 protein. Among around 76,000 distinct CDR3 sequences listed, 15% to 20% were seen once. Sequencing used PBMCs, mostly from graft donor cells, obtained 360 days after TCRalphabeta/CD19-depleted stem cell transplant. Receptor source: a male patient under 10 years old who had a stem cell transplant for acute lymphoblastic leukemia, so the T cells may come from the graft donor.

This chain connects TRBV24-1 to TRBJ1-5, with D possibly TRBD1 on 6 matching bases. V was trimmed by 3 bases and J by 5 bases, leaving 10 bases between them. The CDR3 totals 14 residues. Germline loops: CDR1 KGHDR, CDR2 SFDVKD. The CDR3 DNA reads TGTGCCACCAGTGATACACAGGGATATCAGCCCCAGCATTTT. The encoded protein is CATSDTQGYQPQHF.

The rearrangement uses TRBV10-3 and TRBJ2-1, with D possibly called TRBD1 or TRBD2 (6 bases each). Germline V gene data show CDR1 as ENHRY and CDR2 as SYGVKD. V lost 3 bases, J lost 7 bases, and 13 bases lay in between. The CDR3 runs to 14 residues. The CDR3 here is CAISDGVGGNEQFF. As DNA, the CDR3 is TGTGCCATCAGTGATGGGGTAGGGGGGAATGAGCAGTTCTTC.

This clonotype occurred a few times. V gene TRBV29-1 combines with J gene TRBJ2-1; 8 nucleotides match TRBD2. The V gene end was trimmed by 4 bases and the J gene end by 4 bases; junction bases not matched to a gene: 9. The V gene's germline CDR1 is SQVTM and CDR2 ANQGSEA. The CDR3 covers 15 residues. The CDR3 loop is CSVASGTRRYNEQFF. The CDR3 DNA reads as TGCAGCGTTGCCTCCGGGACTAGAAGGTACAATGAGCAGTTCTTC.

The V and J genes are TRBV10-3 and TRBJ2-2; D remains ambiguous. The CDR3 covers 16 residues. CDR1 ENHRY and CDR2 SYGVKD come from the germline V gene. V shed 0 bases and J shed 7 bases, with 15 bases lying between them. CDR3 amino acids: CAISESPGPLVGELFF. The CDR3 nucleotides are TGTGCCATCAGTGAGTCGCCCGGCCCTTTGGTCGGGGAGCTGTTTTTT.

This clonotype was seen repeatedly, ten times or more. The chain employs TRBV12-3 or TRBV12-4 and TRBJ2-3, with D unclear. V was shortened by 7 bases and J by 4 bases, with 9 bases between the two germline ends. The CDR3 spans 12 residues. The DNA of the CDR3 is TGTGCCAGCACCCCGATCCCAGATACGCAGTATTTT. Its protein product is CASTPIPDTQYF.

The chain joins TRBV12-3 or TRBV12-4 to TRBJ2-5, with D unresolved. Trimming took 7 bases from V and 5 from J, leaving 11 bases between them. This CDR3 is built from 12 residues. CDR3 sequence (DNA): TGTGCCAGCACCGACGGTGGGGAGACCCAGTACTTC. This translates into CASTDGGETQYF.

This chain links TRBV19 with TRBJ2-3, with 9 positions matching TRBD2. Per germline, CDR1 LNHDA and CDR2 SQIVND (reference sequence). This CDR3 spans 15 amino acids. The V segment lost 5 bases and the J segment 5 bases; nucleotides outside the gene matches: 8. The CDR3 loop reads CASSFVAGEGDTQYF. The CDR3 nucleotides read TGTGCCAGTAGTTTCGTAGCGGGAGAGGGAGATACGCAGTATTTT.

The chain employs TRBV20-1 and TRBJ2-4; D is uncertain. The germline V gene encodes CDR1 DFQATT and CDR2 SNEGSKA (reference sequence). V was clipped by 2 bases and J by 4 bases, with 15 bases between them. There are 15 residues in the CDR3. The CDR3 region is CSARYPPPPKNIQYF. Here the CDR3 DNA reads TGCAGTGCTAGATACCCTCCGCCACCTAAAAACATTCAGTACTTC.

There are a few counts of this clonotype. The junction and the germline gene differ at one end; a read error may be behind it. V and J are TRBV6-1 and TRBJ2-7; D unresolved. This CDR3 region has 15 residues. The V gene's germline CDR1 is MNHNS and CDR2 SASEGT. CDR3 amino acids: CASREGYWVSYEQYF. The CDR3 DNA sequence: TGTGCCAGCAGGGAAGGGTATTGGGTCTCCTACGAGCAGTACTTC.

This clonotype has just a few counts. This rearrangement joins TRBV29-1 to TRBJ1-1; the D gene is possibly TRBD1 (5 bases). This CDR3 is 11 amino acids long. Trimming cost V 4 bases and J 8 bases, with 11 bases left between them. CDR1 SQVTM and CDR2 ANQGSEA come from the germline V gene. The CDR3 nucleotides read TGCAGCGTTGGGGGGATGGGGGAAGCTTTCTTT. The encoded protein is CSVGGMGEAFF.

The chain joins TRBV6-1 to TRBJ1-1, with no clear D. Germline CDR1 reads MNHNS; CDR2 reads SASEGT. This CDR3 is built from 15 residues. V dropped 2 bases and J dropped 5 bases, with 15 bases sitting between them. The CDR3 sequence is CASSERAIAVTEAFF. Written as DNA, the CDR3 is TGTGCCAGCAGTGAACGTGCCATAGCGGTTACTGAAGCTTTCTTT.

There are many counts of this clonotype. The chain recombines TRBV12-3 or TRBV12-4 with TRBJ2-3; 7 bases align to TRBD2. This CDR3 comprises 15 residues. With 2 bases clipped from V and 4 bases from J, the junction kept 6 bases outside the gene matches. CDR3 DNA: TGTGCCAGCAGTTTAAGGGCGGGAGAGGCAGATACGCAGTATTTT. Translating it yields CASSLRAGEADTQYF.

The chain links TRBV5-6 to TRBJ2-5; a weak D match, TRBD1 (5 bases). V was shortened by 5 bases and J by 3 bases, with 8 bases between the two germline ends. Germline values: CDR1 SGHDT, CDR2 YYEEEE. The CDR3 runs 12 residues. CDR3 protein: CASRWGKETQYF. The CDR3 DNA is TGTGCCAGCAGATGGGGCAAAGAGACCCAGTACTTC.

In this sample, this clonotype turned up a few times. The chain recombines TRBV7-9 with TRBJ2-5, with 8 bases that match TRBD2. V trimming: 1 base; J trimming: 1 base; junction bases outside the gene matches: 8. The CDR3 covers 17 residues. CDR1 SEHNR and CDR2 FQNEAQ come from the germline V gene (reference sequence). In DNA form, the CDR3 reads TGTGCCAGCAGCTTAGGGTCCAGCGGGGGAATCCAAGAGACCCAGTACTTC. This gives the protein CASSLGSSGGIQETQYF.

V usage is TRBV11-2 and J usage is TRBJ2-3; D uncertain. CDR3 length: 15 residues. CDR1 is SGHAT, CDR2 FQNNGV, per germline. The V end lost 6 bases, the J end lost 6 bases, and 19 bases lay between the germline ends. In nucleotides, the CDR3 is TGTGCCAGCAGGTCTCGTCGCGGAACTTTGGATACGCAGTATTTT. Protein product: CASRSRRGTLDTQYF.

This clonotype has only a few counts. The V and J genes are TRBV5-1 and TRBJ2-3, with D tentatively TRBD2 (5 bases). The V gene's germline CDR1 is SGHRS and CDR2 YFSETQ. This CDR3 spans 16 amino acids. Deletions cut 0 bases from V and 2 bases from J, with 13 bases between. The CDR3 sequence is CASSLEASGFTDTQYF. CDR3 coding DNA: TGCGCCAGCAGCTTGGAAGCCAGCGGATTCACAGATACGCAGTATTTT. The whole variable domain, remainder taken from reference TRBV5-1 and TRBJ2-3, is KAGVTQTPRYLIKTRGQQVTLSCSPISGHRSVSWYQQTPGQGLQFLFEYFSETQRNKGNFPGRFSGRQFSNSRSEMNVSTLELGDSALYLCASSLEASGFTDTQYFGPGTRLTVL.